This T cell receptor (beta chain) was identified in a study of blood T cell repertoires in COVID-19. CDR1 and CDR2 (germline): MDHEN, SYDVKM. The CDR3 covers 13 residues. Deletions cut 4 bases from V and 3 bases from J, with 9 bases between. The authors' processing: By means of reference gene primer amplification, nucleated cell counts were estimated. Sequencing used immunoSEQ multiplex PCR; TCRdb keeps in-frame clones, though not all of them. V and J calls plus clone size are reproduced from that table; the DNA served to infer D and trimming. The repertoire holds 150,000 to 160,000 clones, with more than 80% as singletons. In this sample, this clone turned up once.

Sequenced: peripheral blood. This chain joins TRBV28 and TRBJ1-1, with unresolved D. This receptor was taken from a woman aged 40-49 years with acute or convalescent COVID-19. The CDR3 sequence: CASSSYQDTEAFF. CDR3 DNA sequence: TGTGCCAGCAGTTCTTACCAGGACACTGAAGCTTTCTTT.